These T cell receptor beta chains were read from a single sample in a study of CD8+CD57+ T cells in acquired aplastic anemia. In TCRdb, the reads were re-called with MiXCR into one record per CDR3 protein. The data hold about 120,000 distinct CDR3 sequences, with under 65% observed a single time. The sample comprised sorted CD4+, CD8+, or CD8+CD57+ T cells (not recorded which) from PBMCs. The receptor set was obtained from a human donor with aplastic anemia. CDR3s leave out the opening cysteine and the closing phenylalanine or tryptophan. The order of the fields is CDR3 protein, V gene.

CDR3aa: SADGTSGLSYEQY
v_gene: TRBV20-1

CDR3aa: ATSDQETGEGNTIY
v_gene: TRBV24-1

CDR3aa: ASSGDTGPEQF
v_gene: TRBV5-5

CDR3aa: SARDLQGAYNEQF
v_gene: TRBV20-1

CDR3aa: AINTGMTDTQY
v_gene: TRBV10-3

CDR3aa: ASSSSGSSYNEQF
v_gene: TRBV13

CDR3aa: ASSRGLALSTDTQY
v_gene: TRBV6-1

CDR3aa: SVEPGLGEQF
v_gene: TRBV29-1

CDR3aa: SASSDRAYEQY
v_gene: TRBV20-1

CDR3aa: SARPVLDEQF
v_gene: TRBV20-1

CDR3aa: ASSPKGNIQETQY
v_gene: TRBV12-3/TRBV12-4

CDR3aa: ASRSWVGEQY
v_gene: TRBV7-9

CDR3aa: ASRPGQGCEKLF
v_gene: TRBV10-1

CDR3aa: SARDCVNYGYT
v_gene: TRBV20-1

CDR3aa: ASTSTAPGSGQETQY
v_gene: TRBV28

CDR3aa: SVDNRSSYNEQF
v_gene: TRBV29-1

CDR3aa: ASSPSQPYNEQF
v_gene: TRBV11-2

CDR3aa: ASRPDLTRGFYEQY
v_gene: TRBV2

CDR3aa: AISDNYEQY
v_gene: TRBV10-3

CDR3aa: SAPGLAGATDTQY
v_gene: TRBV20-1

CDR3aa: ASSLARLGETQY
v_gene: TRBV7-2

CDR3aa: ASSVGGPGYGYT
v_gene: TRBV9

CDR3aa: ATSDPPTGGRTEAF
v_gene: TRBV24-1

CDR3aa: ARSEENYGYT
v_gene: TRBV2

CDR3aa: SARDYPRGQETQY
v_gene: TRBV20-1

CDR3aa: SVGQGDQPQH
v_gene: TRBV29-1

CDR3aa: SVAKEGANVLT
v_gene: TRBV29-1

CDR3aa: ASSIRAEAF
v_gene: TRBV19

CDR3aa: ASSPSRGTDTGELF
v_gene: TRBV7-3

CDR3aa: ASSMGAADTQY
v_gene: TRBV19

CDR3aa: ASSMGRYT
v_gene: TRBV9

CDR3aa: ASIDRRNTEAF
v_gene: TRBV13

CDR3aa: ASSPAWGPYNYGYT
v_gene: TRBV11-1

CDR3aa: AISVSGETQY
v_gene: TRBV10-3

CDR3aa: ASLPCRGEQY
v_gene: TRBV7-2

CDR3aa: ASSYNRGADTQY
v_gene: TRBV7-6

CDR3aa: ASSLVPGRNSYEQY
v_gene: TRBV7-9

CDR3aa: SARAGQDTEAF
v_gene: TRBV20-1

CDR3aa: ASRADTYEQY
v_gene: TRBV7-9

CDR3aa: ASRDDRGGSYEQY
v_gene: TRBV7-8

CDR3aa: ASLGDTDTQY
v_gene: TRBV9

CDR3aa: ASSTIADLTWDSPLH
v_gene: TRBV9

CDR3aa: SVEPRGLVGEQY
v_gene: TRBV29-1

CDR3aa: SAWGSGYGYT
v_gene: TRBV20-1

CDR3aa: ASSPLRGNGYT
v_gene: TRBV2

CDR3aa: ASSIQMAQGAREQY
v_gene: TRBV7-8

CDR3aa: SAGTGTRSPLH
v_gene: TRBV20-1

CDR3aa: ASSDGGPYNEQF
v_gene: TRBV6-4

CDR3aa: SAGTSGGAGTQY
v_gene: TRBV20-1

CDR3aa: ASSSVVSDEQY
v_gene: TRBV5-1